The present entry profiles one T cell receptor beta chain with its context. Its antigen remains unidentified. Per-base quality was not reported, and no clone a single base away is much larger than it. The healthy controls were 30 to 45 blood donors, and the buffy coats of these donors were supplied by the Finnish Red Cross blood service. All TCR-sequenced material derived from peripheral blood: patient blood samples and healthy donor buffy coats. Ficoll-Hypaque gradient centrifugation was used to isolate peripheral blood mononuclear cells. CD4+ cells were purified magnetically from the buffy coats of healthy controls. Genomic DNA was extracted with the Gentra Puregene Cell and Tissue kit and quantified on a Qubit 2.0 fluorometer. These data come from a study of STAT5B mutations in CD4+ large granular lymphocyte leukemia (dated by TCRdb to between 2021 and 2022). Some background on the complete study: Among healthy controls, the CDR3 'QG' motif was associated with a particular HLA allele. TCRbeta repertoires of CD4+ T-cell large granular lymphocyte leukemia patients were compared with those of healthy blood donors. Flow cytometry on FACSCanto II or FACSVerse confirmed that purified fractions exceeded 95% purity among lymphocytes. Overall results and qualifications from the work: Main leukemic clonotypes were private to each patient, although 20% to 25% of the main leukemic clonotypes were found at low frequency in the non-leukemic repertoires of other patients. The data were not HLA-matched, and the relatively small sample size could explain the higher clonality seen in CD4+ compared with CD8+ T-LGLL. TRBV06-family usage was enriched among the top patient clones (8/27) compared with healthy controls (2/35). Compared with healthy CD4+ repertoires, CD4-sorted patient repertoires appeared more clonal, and this difference remained even after the putative leukemic clones were removed.

Trimming leaves V shorter by 5 bases and J shorter by 8 bases, with the junction holding 9 bases beyond the gene matches. The CDR3 goes from the cysteine to the phenylalanine over 15 residues. Here the CDR3 DNA is all that survives: 45 bases in frame from base 1. CDR1 and CDR2 are read off the germline V gene as SGHTA and FQGTGA. TCRbeta rearrangements were sequenced from genomic DNA using the immunoSEQ assay at survey resolution. Under the source paper's analysis protocol: A lowest detectable productive clonotype frequency of 2.59 x 10-5 was observed in the TCR sequencing data. Only productive TCRbeta rearrangements, defined as complete and in-frame sequences, were included in the analyses. Simpson clonality, calculated in the immunoSEQ Analyzer version 3.0, was used as the measure of sample clonality. Clones were categorized by frequency as very rare, small, medium, large (1-20%) or hyperexpanded (>20%). Generation probabilities were estimated with OLGA 1.2.3, V-gene circos plots were made with VDJtools, specificities were looked up in VDJdb, and CDR3 motifs were identified with GLIPH. TCRdb stores this immuneACCESS table with in-frame sequences only. Part of the clones is absent; in the studies checked, under half of the shortfall reflects unresolved V genes, and no reason is known for the rest. D and trimming were read from the DNA, whereas the V and J calls and clone size are those reported in that table. The sample yields 20,000 to 25,000 clones; 74% were counted once. Of the sample, less than 10% falls within the top ten clones.

This clonotype originated in a human donor in good health. Recombination joined TRBV7-3 with TRBJ2-2, with 9 bases matching TRBD2. Material: CD4+ T cells from blood buffy coats. The CDR3 reads CASSATLAGTGELFF. At the DNA level, the sequence is TGTGCCAGCAGCGCAACCCTAGCGGGAACTGGGGAGCTGTTTTTT.